This T cell receptor (beta chain) was identified during a study of response to subunit inactivated influenza vaccine. The trim removed 1 base at V and 3 bases at J, leaving 7 bases unmatched. This CDR3 is 16 amino acids long. Germline V CDR1 and CDR2: LGHNA, YNFKEQ. In TCRdb, the RT-PCR reads were re-called with MiXCR into one record per CDR3 protein. The sample holds about 570,000 distinct CDR3 sequences, 11% seen once. A further study also used this sample, focusing on T cells expressing NK-cell markers. This second report adds: UMI-tagged 5'RACE template switching yielded the TCR beta cDNA. There were seven HCMV-seropositive donors and one seronegative donor among the eight sequenced.

The sequence was obtained from a man aged 50 to 59 who received an inactivated influenza vaccine. The chain links TRBV4-2 to TRBJ2-7; TRBD1 agrees at 9 bases. Sample: PBMCs from blood, taken on the day of vaccination. CDR3 protein: CASSQVTGGVGYEQYF. CDR3 nucleotides: TGTGCCAGCAGCCAAGTTACAGGGGGCGTCGGCTACGAGCAGTACTTC.